Shown below are 17 T cell receptor beta chains from a single sample sequenced in a study of read filtering for tumor transcriptome and immune sequencing. From approximately 430 ng of RNA, a library with molecular barcoded alpha/delta and beta/gamma adaptors was made. TCRdb re-called the reads with MiXCR, one entry per CDR3 protein. The sample has 100,000 to 150,000 distinct CDR3 sequences; less than 15% are singletons. Sequencing was done on a sample of a population of CD138-negative cells sorted from bone marrow. These receptors all come from a donor at least 40 years old with multiple myeloma.

This clonotype was seen many times. The chain is built from TRBV2 and TRBJ2-5; the D gene is possibly TRBD2 (5 bases). Germline loops: CDR1 SNHLY, CDR2 FYNNEI. V was clipped by 5 bases and J by 4 bases, with 17 bases between them. There are 15 residues in the CDR3. The CDR3 protein is CASSPGPLAGETQYF. The CDR3 DNA follows: TGTGCCAGCAGTCCCGGGCCATTGGCGGGAGAGACCCAGTACTTC.

In its sample, this clonotype was seen many times. A read error may produce the germline difference seen at one junction end. The gene calls are TRBV7-3 and TRBJ2-1, with D unclear. CDR1 and CDR2 (germline): SGHTA, FQGTGA. This CDR3 has 13 amino acids. The CDR3 loop reads CASSLGQGNGQLF. CDR3 nucleotides: TGTGCCAGCAGCTTAGGGCAAGGAAATGGGCAGCTCTTC.

On this clonotype: Just one base apart from a much larger clone, this may be a read error. This rearrangement joins TRBV7-6 to TRBJ2-7; 7 bases align to TRBD1. Looked up from germline, CDR1 is SGHVS and CDR2 is FNYEAQ. The CDR3 spans 16 residues. CDR3 sequence: CASNLNDRALSYEQYF. The CDR3 DNA reads as TGTGCCAGCAACTTAAACGACAGGGCCCTGTCCTACGAGCAGTACTTC.

In this sample, this clonotype turned up a few times. This chain links TRBV10-3 with TRBJ2-7; 10 bases line up with TRBD2. Germline V gene sequence: CDR1 ENHRY, CDR2 SYGVKD. CDR3 size: 15 residues. V shed 3 bases and J 2 bases; nucleotides not matched to a gene: 4. The CDR3 spells CAISDNSGRTYEQYF. The CDR3 DNA follows: TGTGCCATCAGTGACAATAGCGGGAGGACCTACGAGCAGTACTTC.

Ten or more counts support this clonotype. The chain links TRBV29-1 to TRBJ2-3; D is tentatively TRBD1 or TRBD2 (7 bases each). The CDR3 covers 14 residues. Germline lookup yields CDR1 SQVTM and CDR2 ANQGSEA. In nucleotides, the CDR3 is TGCACCTCAGGGGGAGGGACGGGCGGAGATACGCAGTATTTT. The encoded protein is CTSGGGTGGDTQYF.

As regards this clonotype: Just one base apart from a much larger clone, this may be a read error. The chain employs TRBV4-1 and TRBJ2-1; 7 nucleotides line up with TRBD2. V lost 3 bases and J lost 5; bases outside the gene matches: 13. The CDR3 spans 17 residues. Germline V lookup: CDR1 MGHRA, CDR2 YSYEKL. The chain's CDR3 is CASSHSWTCGRDNEQFF. CDR3 in DNA: TGCGCCAGCAGCCACAGTTGGACTTGCGGGAGAGACAATGAGCAGTTCTTC.

Worth noting for this clonotype: Given a much more abundant clone one base away, this may be a read error. V and J are TRBV12-3 or TRBV12-4 and TRBJ2-4; tentatively, D is TRBD2 (5 bases). This CDR3 region has 15 residues. V was trimmed by 0 bases and J by 3 bases, leaving 9 bases between them. The CDR3 DNA reads TGTGCCAGCAGTTTAGCGGAGGCAGACAAAAACATTCAGTACTTC. Its protein product is CASSLAEADKNIQYF.

This clonotype has at least ten counts. This sequence joins TRBV5-1 and TRBJ2-7, with a weak D call TRBD2 (6 bases). Trimming shortened V by 4 bases and J by 2 bases, and 13 bases separated the two germline ends. The CDR3 totals 14 residues. From germline, CDR1 is SGHRS and CDR2 YFSETQ. CDR3 in amino acids: CASSRGGPTYEQYF. DNA of the CDR3: TGCGCCAGCAGCCGGGGAGGTCCCACCTACGAGCAGTACTTC.

This clonotype was found many times. CDR3 region: CASSFIGLGGELFF. The DNA for the CDR3 is TGTGCCAGCAGTTTCATAGGTTTGGGCGGGGAGCTGTTTTTT. The genes are TRBV12-3 or TRBV12-4 and TRBJ2-2; no clear D. The CDR3 covers 14 residues. Trimming stripped 3 bases from V and 7 bases from J, with 12 bases between.

This clonotype has only a few counts. This chain connects TRBV3-1 to TRBJ1-2, with D maybe TRBD1 (6 bases). Germline CDR1 reads LGHDT; CDR2 reads YNNKEL (reference sequence). V dropped 1 base and J dropped 7 bases, with 10 bases sitting between them. The CDR3 consists of 13 residues. CDR3 loop: CASSQAGGLGYTF. CDR3 coding DNA: TGTGCCAGCAGCCAAGCGGGGGGGCTTGGCTACACCTTC.

Of note for this clonotype: It may be a read error: a sequence one base away is much more abundant. The chain combines TRBV7-2 with TRBJ2-7, with a tentative D call TRBD2 (5 bases). Germline CDR1 reads SGHTA; CDR2 reads FQGNSA. V lost 5 bases, J lost 1 base, and 15 bases lay in between. This CDR3 is 15 amino acids long. This chain's CDR3 is CASSPRALGSYEQYF. The CDR3 bases are TGTGCCAGCAGCCCGCGGGCTCTCGGGTCCTACGAGCAGTACTTC.

This clonotype was counted ten times or more. The rearrangement links TRBV7-9 to TRBJ1-4; tentatively, D is TRBD1 (6 bases). The CDR3 extends over 15 amino acids. Germline V lookup: CDR1 SEHNR, CDR2 FQNEAQ (reference sequence). V lost 1 base and J lost 8, with 14 bases in between. DNA of the CDR3: TGTGCCAGCAGCTTAGACAGGGAAGATGGCGAAAAACTGTTTTTT. This gives the protein CASSLDREDGEKLFF.

This clonotype has at least ten counts. The rearrangement joins TRBV5-1 to TRBJ2-1, with D tentatively TRBD2 (6 bases). The CDR3 runs 11 residues. Deletions cut 0 bases from V and 15 bases from J, with 10 bases between. CDR1 is SGHRS, CDR2 YFSETQ, per germline. The CDR3 nucleotides read TGCGCCAGCAGCTTGGGACTAGTACGGTTCTTC. Translated: CASSLGLVRFF. The full variable domain, in which reference TRBV5-1 and TRBJ2-1 provide the parts outside the CDR3, is KAGVTQTPRYLIKTRGQQVTLSCSPISGHRSVSWYQQTPGQGLQFLFEYFSETQRNKGNFPGRFSGRQFSNSRSEMNVSTLELGDSALYLCASSLGLVRFFGPGTRLTVL.

The table lists this clonotype with many counts. The chain combines TRBV5-5 with TRBJ2-2; D uncertain. Germline lookup yields CDR1 SGHKS and CDR2 YYEKEE (reference sequence). This CDR3 has 14 amino acids. V lost 6 bases to trimming and J lost 1 base, with 10 bases between them. Here the CDR3 reads CASTLVVNTGELFF. The CDR3 DNA follows: TGTGCCAGCACCCTTGTGGTGAACACCGGGGAGCTGTTTTTT.

This clonotype showed up just a few times. The J gene is TRBJ1-4, the V gene TRBV18; 7 nucleotides align to TRBD1. CDR1 is KGHSH, CDR2 LQKENI, per germline. The CDR3 has 14 amino acids. The ends lost 4 bases at V and 6 bases at J; junction bases unmatched: 5. Here the CDR3 reads CASSRDRTDEKLFF. CDR3 nucleotide sequence: TGTGCCAGCTCACGGGACAGAACGGATGAAAAACTGTTTTTT.

This clonotype was counted at least ten times. This chain's CDR3 is CASSPSSGRNYNEQFF. CDR3 nucleotide sequence: TGTGCCAGCAGTCCATCTAGCGGGAGGAACTACAATGAGCAGTTCTTC. This chain uses TRBV12-3 or TRBV12-4 with TRBJ2-1; 11 bases align to TRBD2. V gave up 5 bases and J gave up 3 bases; unmatched junction bases: 6. This CDR3 region has 16 residues.

The rearrangement uses TRBV7-3 and TRBJ2-1, with unresolved D. V lost 4 bases to trimming and J lost 0 bases, with 16 bases between them. The germline V gene has CDR1 SGHTA and CDR2 FQGTGA. The CDR3 contains 17 residues. The CDR3 DNA is TGTGCCAGCAGCTATAAAGGCGAGACCCGCTCCTACAATGAGCAGTTCTTC. Translation gives CASSYKGETRSYNEQFF.